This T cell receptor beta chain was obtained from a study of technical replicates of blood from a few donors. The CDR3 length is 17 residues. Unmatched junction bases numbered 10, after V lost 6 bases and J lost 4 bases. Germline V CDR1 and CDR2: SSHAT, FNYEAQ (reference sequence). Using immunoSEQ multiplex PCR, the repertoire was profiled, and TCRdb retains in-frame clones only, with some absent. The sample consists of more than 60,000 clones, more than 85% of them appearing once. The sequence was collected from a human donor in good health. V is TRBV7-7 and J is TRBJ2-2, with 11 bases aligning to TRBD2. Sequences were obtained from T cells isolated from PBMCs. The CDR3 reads CASSQNIGTSGTGELFF. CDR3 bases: TGTGCCAGCAGTCAAAACATAGGGACTAGCGGCACCGGGGAGCTGTTTTTT. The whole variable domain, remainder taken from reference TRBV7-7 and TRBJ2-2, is GAGVSQSPRYKVTKRGQDVTLRCDPISSHATLYWYQQALGQGPEFLTYFNYEAQPDKSGLPSDRFSAERPEGSISTLTIQRTEQRDSAMYRCASSQNIGTSGTGELFFGEGSRLTVL.